This section outlines one T cell receptor beta chain sequence together with its context. Its antigen is unknown. Base qualities were left out, and no much larger clone turns up one base away. These data come from a study of cytomegalovirus exposure and HLA in healthy donors (dated 2017 in TCRdb). About the full investigation: An earlier analysis of approximately 590 of the donors reported about 290 Gb of sequence data and roughly 110 million unique TCR beta sequences from about 179 million T cells. Roughly 300 gigabases of sequencing data and approximately 80 million unique TCR sequences were included in an early release covering 500 to 750 HLA-typed donors. Among the approximately 420 genotyped donors, under 90% belonged to the genetic ancestry cluster associated with self-reported Caucasian donors. The study aimed to test whether signatures of past pathogen exposure could be identified by cataloging public T cell receptors. The study profiled the T cell repertoires of 500 to 800 subjects by immunosequencing and related them to cytomegalovirus serostatus. Along with the approximately 700-subject first cohort, a separate validation cohort of some 130 different subjects was used. The study combined high-throughput TCR immunosequencing, statistical association of individual TCRs with disease status, and machine learning to predict cytomegalovirus infection status. A later analysis re-examined previously published TCR beta repertoires from 500 to 700 donors and added high-resolution HLA genotyping to investigate patterns of TCR occurrence. In the later analysis, no new phenotypic data were used to find candidate immune exposures; instead, reliance was placed on TCR beta sequences and their occurrence across donors. An earlier analysis of approximately 580 of the donors used high-throughput TCR beta sequencing to judge whether each TCR beta V gene segment behaved as functional or pseudogenic. Donor age, sex, ethnicity and CMV serostatus were compiled together with the repertoire data. Genome-wide SNP genotypes for about 65% of the 666 donors were used in a later genetic analysis, which treated that subset as a discovery cohort. All discovery cohort repertoires had been generated using a single sequencing platform. HLA typing covered class I and class II loci at four-digit resolution. The number of typed donors differed by locus: about 620-640 for A, B, C, DRB1 and DQB1; 500 to 550 for DQA1; over 600 for DPA1; and around 490 for DPB1. Because of strong linkage in the cohort, 4 to 6 DR-DQ haplotypes were treated as single units for association and clustering. Among about 360 genotyped donors of the cohort, an average of approximately 240,000 unique TCR beta nucleotide sequences were sequenced per donor, around 20% of them non-productive.

A distance of 9 bases separates the germline ends of V and J, which lose 1 base and 10 bases respectively. CDR1 and CDR2 are read off the germline V gene as SGHTS and YDEGEE. The CDR3 numbers 12 residues from cysteine through phenylalanine. The kept DNA is CDR3 alone, 36 bases in frame from the first base. In total, roughly 710 healthy bone marrow donors made up the cohort. Cohort members were all nominally healthy when sampled, although unrecorded immune exposures were likely present. The donor tested CMV seronegative and was one of the 352 seronegative cohort members. A peripheral blood sample was provided by each donor, and peripheral blood mononuclear cells were used for TCR beta sequencing. The Qiagen DNeasy Blood Extraction Kit was used to extract genomic DNA from the blood cell samples. Summary of the overall study and its limitations: A few of the identified cytomegalovirus-associated TCR beta chains were confirmed in vitro to be specific for cytomegalovirus antigens. Roughly uniform sequencing depth across donors was assumed in presence/absence analyses, although this assumption may not hold. In a later analysis, several top co-occurrence clusters were reported to appear linked to parvovirus B19, influenza, CMV and Epstein-Barr virus. Linkage disequilibrium might explain the correlated functional status among segregating V segments, but an unknown experimental factor could not be ruled out. The study listed 164 TCR beta chains as associated with cytomegalovirus. Cytomegalovirus status was reported to be diagnosed by the classifier with high specificity and sensitivity in both the original and validation cohorts. The only immune exposure information available for the cohort was CMV serostatus. It was suggested by the authors that the approach could potentially be generalized to other disease states and immunological phenotypes. Strong co-occurrence of HLA alleles, especially DR and DQ, made assigning TCR associations to individual alleles difficult. Across donors, most TCR sequences were observed very rarely, whereas some public TCRs were present in many individuals. An earlier analysis of 587 of the donors showed that most TCR beta V segments appeared in productive rearrangements either about 87% or about 30% of the time, which broadly matched IMGT annotations. In a later analysis, HLA-associated TCR beta chains were found to be more clonally expanded and to have lower generation probabilities than equally common non-associated chains. A further reported finding was that TCR beta sequences accurately predicted the HLA-A and HLA-B alleles for most subjects in the first cohort. A cluster of highly shared sequence variants was judged likely to be a technical artifact of the sequencing pipeline. In a later analysis, the rate of TCR association differed among HLA loci, with DRB1 alleles having the most associated TCRs and HLA-C alleles having the fewest. In a later analysis, 16,951 TCR beta sequences were associated with specific HLA alleles at a false discovery rate of 0.05. The cohort was sequenced for TCR beta chains only, and without alpha or paired-chain data the features that could be detected were limited. A later analysis found that most CMV-associated TCR beta chains appeared HLA-restricted, with HLA associations seemingly driven largely by CMV exposure. HLA typing was unavailable for some donors at each locus, so association tests used only the typed subset. In a later genetic analysis, fewer N-insertions in productive TCRs were reported among donors in an Asian-associated ancestry cluster than the roughly 700-donor mean. The earlier analysis of 587 of the donors excluded over 15 rarely observed V segments, including chromosome 9 orphons, because counts were too low. A later genetic analysis associated a missense DCLRE1C variant with V-gene and J-gene trimming of TCR beta chains, and an independent cohort replicated the association. Some IMGT-functional V segments, including TRBV6-2 and TRBV6-3, could not be told apart with the 87-base-pair reads, so those segments were excluded.

The library was obtained by the immunoSEQ multiplex PCR assay. The multiplex PCR relied on a mix of 60 forward primers for TCR Vbeta segments and 13 reverse primers for TCR Jbeta segments. The CDR3 region of rearranged TCR beta genes was amplified from genomic DNA by a multiplex PCR assay. Amplified TCR beta libraries were sequenced as 87-base-pair reads on the Illumina HiSeq System. In the original analysis: A later analysis counted around 72 million unique TCR beta chains across the 690 or so repertoires, and roughly 10 million of these chains were shared by at least two donors. To remove PCR and sequencing errors, raw reads were error-corrected and collapsed into unique sequences using a nearest-neighbor algorithm that merged closely related sequences. V, D and J gene segments were assigned by aligning CDR3 sequences to IMGT reference sequences. For a sequence to be retained, a match of at least six nucleotides to both a V gene segment and a J gene segment was required. A rearrangement was called productive if the CDR3 had no stop codons and remained in frame with V and J, and every other rearrangement was called non-productive. CDR3 was defined according to IMGT convention as the region running from the second conserved V-encoded cysteine to the conserved J-encoded phenylalanine. Sequences without an unambiguous match to a single V gene segment were excluded from the earlier analysis of about 600 of the donors. In an earlier analysis of almost 600 of the donors, a V segment was called functional when productive rearrangements were above 56.7%, and segregating when the standard deviation between donors exceeded 5%. A statistical classification framework was built to diagnose cytomegalovirus status from the catalog of TCR beta chain sequences. V and J gene assignment, in a later analysis, came from comparing TCR nucleotide sequences with IMGT/GENE-DB human TR gene sequences. A later analysis assigned CDR3 sequences and most-parsimonious VDJ recombination scenarios with the TCRdist pipeline. A later analysis defined each TCR beta chain by its CDR3 amino acid sequence plus V-gene family, and excluded reads lacking a unique V-gene family. As a way to deal with suspected cross-contamination and a sequencing artifact, a later analysis dropped over 550 nucleotide sequences that were highly shared and had low generation probability. In a later analysis, a clonal expansion index was calculated for each public chain from normalized within-repertoire ranks of inferred template counts. In a later analysis, generation probabilities were computed using a VDJ recombination model fitted to out-of-frame rearrangements, and the results were checked against IGoR. A later analysis scored TCR-TCR, TCR-HLA and TCR-CMV co-occurrence with hypergeometric tests, applying a repertoire-size bias correction to TCR pairs. To estimate false discovery rates, a later analysis permuted the HLA or CMV assignments 20 times. A later analysis grouped co-occurring TCRs with DBSCAN, adding TCRdist sequence similarity when clustering within HLA-allele-positive subsets. For co-occurrence clustering, repertoires with fewer than 30,000 or more than 120,000 public chains were excluded, along with roughly 5 repertoires with anomalous nucleotide sharing. TCRdb mirrors the immuneACCESS table, restricted to in-frame sequences. Some clones are absent from its copies; in checked studies, under half trace to an unresolved V gene, and the reason for the others is unknown. The V and J calls and clone size were taken over from that table, and D and trimming were inferred from the DNA. Within this sample are roughly 120,000 clones, with 75% to 80% of them counted one time only. The leading ten clones occupy roughly 1.3% of the sample.

The sample was PBMCs. This clonotype was sampled from a woman younger than 45 in good health and CMV-seronegative. The rearranged chain carries TRBV5-8 and TRBJ2-1; a confident D gene designation cannot be given. DNA sequence: TGTGCCAGCAGCTTGAGACAATCCGAGCAGTTCTTC. This sequence encodes CASSLRQSEQFF.